What follows are 13 T cell receptor beta chains derived from one specimen sequenced in a study of blood T cells in healthy people across ages. Primers used in a second PCR of about 7 to 11 cycles were a sample-barcoded 5' primer and a J-beta primer mix. TCRdb redid the calling of the 5' RACE reads with MiXCR, one entry per CDR3 protein. The top ten clones hold roughly 7.9% of a sample with over a million distinct CDR3 sequences, 40% to 50% of them seen once. Sequencing input: blood. The source of these receptors is a woman aged 18-29 years in good health.

This clonotype was seen more than once but under ten times. The chain recombines TRBV14 with TRBJ2-5; D possibly corresponds to TRBD1 (5 bases). CDR1 and CDR2 (germline): SGHDN, FVKESK. CDR3 size: 16 residues. Trimming shortened V by 0 bases and J by 5 bases, and 16 bases separated the two germline ends. The DNA for the CDR3 is TGTGCCAGCAGCCAAGAAAGGGGTCGCGCGCGGGAGACCCAGTACTTC. Residues: CASSQERGRARETQYF.

The genes are TRBV10-2 and TRBJ2-5; 14 bases map to TRBD2. The assigned J gene may be wrong: the sequence end matches TRBJ2-1 better. Germline CDR1 reads WSHSY; CDR2 reads SAAADI. CDR3 length equals 17 residues. Here the CDR3 reads CASSERLAGGGKETQFF. For the CDR3, the DNA is TGCGCCAGCAGTGAAAGACTAGCGGGAGGGGGTAAAGAGACCCAGTTCTTC.

The gene calls are TRBV15 and TRBJ1-2; D gene uncertain. Per the germline V gene, CDR1 is LNHNV and CDR2 is YYDKDF (reference sequence). This CDR3 spans 17 amino acids. Trimming took off 0 bases at V and 8 bases at J, with 22 bases between the two ends. Written as DNA, the CDR3 is TGTGCCACCAGCAGAGACCAAATTTCAAGCGACACCAGCGGCTACACCTTC. This codes for CATSRDQISSDTSGYTF.

This clonotype was seen a handful of times. This rearrangement joins TRBV12-3 or TRBV12-4 to TRBJ2-2; D gene ambiguous. V was pared by 10 bases and J by 2 bases, with 5 bases between. The CDR3 extends over 11 amino acids. The CDR3 is CAITNTGELFF. The CDR3 DNA follows: TGTGCCATCACTAACACCGGGGAGCTGTTTTTT.

A single count supports this clonotype. The rearrangement links TRBV24-1 to TRBJ2-7, with TRBD1 as a possible D gene (6 bases). With the DNA end fitting TRBJ2-5 better, the J assignment may be wrong. The CDR3 extends over 16 amino acids. CDR1 is KGHDR, CDR2 SFDVKD, per germline. CDR3 nucleotides: TGTGCCACCAGTGATTCTACAGGGCAAGGAAGGGAGACCCAGTACTTC. The encoded protein is CATSDSTGQGRETQYF.

This sequence joins TRBV12-3 or TRBV12-4 and TRBJ1-6; TRBD1 is a possible D gene (5 bases). Trimming took off 6 bases at V and 4 bases at J, with 10 bases between the two ends. This CDR3 contains 14 residues. CDR3: CASSTDSYNSPLHF. The CDR3 nucleotides are TGTGCCAGCAGCACTGACAGTTATAATTCACCCCTCCACTTT.

This clonotype was counted between two and nine times. V is TRBV25-1 and J is TRBJ2-5; 9 nucleotides line up with TRBD1. V shed 8 bases and J 5 bases; nucleotides not matched to a gene: 9. CDR1 and CDR2 from the germline V gene are MGHDK and SYGVNS. The CDR3 loop spans 14 amino acids. DNA for the CDR3: TGTGCCAGCCCCGGGACAGGGACGTCGGAGACCCAGTACTTC. This gives the protein CASPGTGTSETQYF.

V gene TRBV3-1 combines with J gene TRBJ1-6; unclear D gene. Germline assignment: CDR1 LGHDT and CDR2 YNNKEL (reference sequence). This CDR3 spans 20 amino acids. Trimming left V 1 base short and J 5 bases short, with 24 bases between. The CDR3 loop is CASSQVGFWASEGDNSPLHF. In DNA form, the CDR3 reads TGTGCCAGCAGCCAAGTGGGGTTTTGGGCCAGTGAGGGAGATAATTCACCCCTCCACTTT.

This clonotype was observed a single time. CDR3 protein: CSARWETSEAFF. In DNA, the CDR3 is TGCAGTGCTAGATGGGAAACGAGTGAAGCTTTCTTT. V usage is TRBV20-1 and J usage is TRBJ1-1; no clear D. This CDR3 is built from 12 residues. Trimming removed 2 bases at V and 7 bases at J, with 11 bases between. Per the germline V gene, CDR1 is DFQATT and CDR2 is SNEGSKA (reference sequence).

The chain employs TRBV21-1 and TRBJ2-3; the table's TRBD2 call for D was not verified on the DNA. TRBV21-1 represents a pseudogene. This CDR3 has 15 amino acids. The CDR3 nucleotides read TGTGCCAGCAGCAAAACGGGAGGAGGCACAGATACGCAGTATTTT. Protein product: CASSKTGGGTDTQYF.

In this sample, this clonotype turned up a few times. This chain joins TRBV6-6 and TRBJ2-3; D perhaps matches TRBD1 (6 bases). The CDR3 extends over 16 amino acids. Trimming left V 2 bases short and J 4 bases short, with 16 bases between. CDR1 is MNHNY, CDR2 SVGAGI, per germline (reference sequence). The CDR3 region is CASSYLDRQGADTQYF. Here the CDR3 DNA reads TGTGCCAGCAGTTACCTCGACAGGCAGGGTGCAGATACGCAGTATTTT.

This clonotype has more than one count but fewer than ten. The rearrangement links TRBV6-5 to TRBJ2-7; 8 positions match TRBD1. This CDR3 has 15 amino acids. Per germline, CDR1 MNHEY and CDR2 SVGAGI. V lost 4 bases to trimming and J lost 3 bases; unmatched junction nucleotides: 8. The CDR3 reads CASSSSGTGHYEQYF. The CDR3 DNA follows: TGTGCCAGCAGTTCGTCCGGGACAGGACACTACGAGCAGTACTTC.

V is TRBV4-1 and J is TRBJ1-4, with a tentative D call TRBD1 (6 bases). With 3 bases removed from V and 2 bases from J, the gap between germline ends came to 16 bases. The CDR3 contains 17 residues. CDR1 is MGHRA, CDR2 YSYEKL, per germline. The CDR3 DNA reads TGCGCCAGCAGCCAGGCCGCTACAGGGAGGACTAATGAAAAACTGTTTTTT. It specifies CASSQAATGRTNEKLFF.